This TCR beta chain was retrieved from a study of blood T cell repertoires in COVID-19. Study background: Samples of COVID-19 (acute and convalescent) were obtained from the United States, Italy and Spain. Nucleic acid was either cDNA or gDNA, and it came from T cells, B-cell-depleted T cells, or PBMCs.

Participants spanned ages about 18 to 100 years and resided in about two dozen US areas. V lost 6 bases, J lost 6 bases, and 15 bases lay in between. The CDR3 runs 14 residues. Germline CDR1 is MNHEY and CDR2 is SVGAGI. In the original workflow: By means of reference gene primer amplification, nucleated cell counts were estimated. Profiling relied on immunoSEQ multiplex PCR, and the TCRdb table lists in-frame clones only, not all of them. Clonal size and the V and J genes are those of that table, whereas D and trimming came from the DNA. This table holds fewer than 450,000 clones, 88% found once. The clonotype originates from a middle-aged woman with acute COVID-19. This chain connects TRBV6-5 to TRBJ1-5; D gene unclear. The sample was PBMCs or T cells enriched from blood (not recorded which). The CDR3 coding sequence is TGTGCCAGCAGAAGTCGGCAGGCTACTCAGCCCCAGCATTTT. This translates into CASRSRQATQPQHF.